A selection of T cell receptor beta chains follows, all from one sample in a study of cytotoxic CD8 clonotypes in ibrutinib-treated CLL. Assay used: immunoSEQ multiplex PCR; TCRdb lists only in-frame clones, some missing. The table records 35,000 or so clones, approximately 70% of them present only once. Sequenced material: PBMCs, taken before ibrutinib treatment. These receptors all come from a human donor with chronic lymphocytic leukemia. CDR3s include the opening cysteine and the closing phenylalanine or tryptophan. The order of the fields is CDR3 protein, CDR3 DNA, D gene, J gene, V gene, clone size. The D gene is left open where the match is weak. Size tells how often a clone was seen (once, few, many) or the class of an expanded clone, and some rows leave it out.

CDR3: CASSYSTQINEKLFF
DNA: TGTGCCAGCAGTTACTCGACACAGATTAATGAAAAACTGTTTTTT
D: .
J: TRBJ1-4
V: TRBV6-5
size: .

CDR3: CASRGTGGSQPQHF
DNA: TGTGCCAGCAGAGGGACAGGGGGCAGTCAGCCCCAGCATTTT
D: TRBD1
J: TRBJ1-5
V: TRBV2
size: .

CDR3: CASSSLRGGAYNEQFF
DNA: TGTGCCAGCAGCTCCCTCAGGGGAGGGGCCTACAATGAGCAGTTCTTC
D: .
J: TRBJ2-1
V: TRBV7-2
size: .

CDR3: CASSLGSAEQYF
DNA: TGTGCCAGCAGCTTAGGTTCGGCGGAGCAGTACTTC
D: .
J: TRBJ2-7
V: TRBV7-2
size: few

CDR3: CASSQGLLSSGNTIYF
DNA: TGTGCCAGCAGCCAGGGGCTTCTTTCCTCTGGAAACACCATATATTTT
D: .
J: TRBJ1-3
V: TRBV14
size: .

CDR3: CATSRDRGLAGDEQYF
DNA: TGTGCCACCAGCAGAGATCGGGGTTTAGCGGGAGACGAGCAGTACTTC
D: TRBD2
J: TRBJ2-7
V: TRBV15
size: .

CDR3: CASTRSGGGPYEQYF
DNA: TGTGCCAGCACCCGATCCGGCGGGGGACCCTACGAGCAGTACTTC
D: TRBD2
J: TRBJ2-7
V: TRBV6-5
size: .

CDR3: CASSSSRGRFTGELFF
DNA: TGTGCCAGCAGCTCCTCGAGAGGTCGTTTCACCGGGGAGCTGTTTTTT
D: .
J: TRBJ2-2
V: TRBV5-4
size: .

CDR3: CASRPVREESYEQYF
DNA: TGTGCCAGCAGGCCCGTGCGGGAGGAGTCCTACGAGCAGTACTTC
D: TRBD2
J: TRBJ2-7
V: TRBV28
size: .

CDR3: CASSFQVSTYEQYF
DNA: TGTGCCAGCAGCTTTCAGGTTTCAACCTACGAGCAGTACTTC
D: .
J: TRBJ2-7
V: TRBV5-8
size: few

CDR3: CASSERPGQGGRGYTF
DNA: TGTGCCAGCAGCGAAAGACCGGGACAGGGTGGCCGTGGCTACACCTTC
D: TRBD1
J: TRBJ1-2
V: TRBV7-2
size: few

CDR3: CASSFGLAGVYEQYF
DNA: TGTGCCAGCAGTTTCGGCCTAGCGGGAGTCTACGAGCAGTACTTC
D: TRBD2
J: TRBJ2-7
V: TRBV27
size: .

CDR3: CASSIGQTNSPLHF
DNA: TGTGCCAGTAGTATCGGACAGACTAATTCACCCCTCCACTTT
D: .
J: TRBJ1-6
V: TRBV19
size: few

CDR3: CASSKINSGEKLFF
DNA: TGCGCCAGCAGTAAGATAAATTCAGGAGAAAAACTGTTTTTT
D: .
J: TRBJ1-4
V: TRBV10-2
size: .

CDR3: CASSLGGGTDTQYF
DNA: TGTGCCAGCAGCTTAGGCGGGGGCACAGATACGCAGTATTTT
D: .
J: TRBJ2-3
V: TRBV13
size: .

CDR3: CASNRPGRNYGYTF
DNA: TGTGCCAGCAACCGACCGGGACGGAACTATGGCTACACCTTC
D: .
J: TRBJ1-2
V: TRBV11-2
size: .

CDR3: CASSLRDGGTDTQYF
DNA: TGTGCCAGCAGTTTAAGGGACGGCGGCACAGATACGCAGTATTTT
D: .
J: TRBJ2-3
V: TRBV27
size: .